Following are 32 T cell receptor beta chains from one sample sequenced in a study of blood T cell repertoires in COVID-19. Some clones are missing from TCRdb's copy, which holds only in-frame ones; the method was immunoSEQ multiplex PCR. The sample records 110,000 to 150,000 clones, approximately 80% being singletons. The sample was peripheral blood. These receptors were obtained from a man between 65 and 79 years old who had recovered from COVID-19.

The chain links TRBV6-5 to TRBJ2-7; 7 nucleotides align to TRBD2. The CDR3 spans 15 residues. The junction had 11 bases not matched to a gene; V was cut back by 8 bases and J by 1 base. Germline CDR1 is MNHEY and CDR2 is SVGAGI. The CDR3 coding sequence is TGTGCCAGCCGGACTAGGAACCCAGGATCCTACGAGCAGTACTTC. Protein: CASRTRNPGSYEQYF.

This chain joins TRBV5-8 and TRBJ2-1; 7 nucleotides match TRBD1. The CDR3 spans 16 residues. Germline V gives CDR1 SGHTS, CDR2 YDEGEE. With 6 bases clipped from V and 7 bases from J, the junction kept 16 bases outside the gene matches. The CDR3 spells CASNFVRGTAGNEQFF. The DNA for the CDR3 is TGTGCCAGCAACTTCGTCAGGGGGACGGCCGGGAATGAGCAGTTCTTC.

The chain is built from TRBV19 and TRBJ2-7; TRBD2 is a possible D gene (6 bases). Germline V gene lookup returns CDR1 LNHDA and CDR2 SQIVND (reference sequence). The CDR3 totals 13 residues. The V and J ends lost 8 bases and 2 bases respectively, with 13 bases between them. The CDR3 DNA follows: TGTGCCAGTGGAGCAGGAGGGGCCTACGAGCAGTACTTC. Its protein product is CASGAGGAYEQYF.

This clone came up once. The chain links TRBV6-5 to TRBJ1-2, with 7 positions matching TRBD1. The CDR3 is 13 amino acids. After removal of 5 bases from V and 5 bases from J, the junction contained 5 bases not matched to a gene. In germline, CDR1 is MNHEY, CDR2 SVGAGI. In DNA, the CDR3 is TGTGCCAGCAGTCCGCCGGGACAGTATGGCTACACCTTC. Translation: CASSPPGQYGYTF.

Worth noting for this clone: The same CDR3 is also encoded by other DNA sequences in this sample. V and J are TRBV18 and TRBJ1-5; TRBD1 agrees at 9 bases. Unmatched junction bases numbered 6, after V lost 3 bases and J lost 6 bases. Germline V gene sequence: CDR1 KGHSH, CDR2 LQKENI. The CDR3 consists of 15 residues. The CDR3 DNA is TGTGCCAGCTCACCCTCGGGACAGGGCGGTCAGCCCCAGCATTTT. Amino acids: CASSPSGQGGQPQHF.

This chain joins TRBV10-2 and TRBJ2-1, with D perhaps TRBD2 (5 bases). V gave up 5 bases and J gave up 5 bases, with 13 bases separating them. The CDR3 spans 14 residues. Germline V lookup: CDR1 WSHSY, CDR2 SAAADI. The CDR3 DNA reads as TGCGCCAGCAGTCCCCTAGCCCGAGACAATGAGCAGTTCTTC. Amino acid sequence: CASSPLARDNEQFF.

This sequence joins TRBV18 and TRBJ2-1; TRBD2 matches 7 bases. The V and J ends lost 6 bases and 0 bases, in that order; junction bases with no gene match: 8. CDR1 and CDR2 (germline): KGHSH, LQKENI. This CDR3 spans 16 amino acids. The CDR3 bases are TGTGCCAGCTCGTTACTAGCGCAGAGCTCCTACAATGAGCAGTTCTTC. This translates into CASSLLAQSSYNEQFF. The variable domain in full, completed from reference TRBV18 and TRBJ2-1, reads NAGVMQNPRHLVRRRGQEARLRCSPMKGHSHVYWYRQLPEEGLKFMVYLQKENIIDESGMPKERFSAEFPKEGPSILRIQQVVRGDSAAYFCASSLLAQSSYNEQFFGPGTRLTVL.

In this sample, this clone turned up a few times. The V gene is TRBV10-3, the J gene TRBJ2-3; 9 positions agree with TRBD1. Germline V gives CDR1 ENHRY, CDR2 SYGVKD. J lost 4 bases, V lost 2 bases, and 4 bases had no gene match. The CDR3 contains 15 residues. CDR3 loop: CAISETGGSADTQYF. As DNA, the CDR3 is TGTGCCATCAGTGAGACAGGGGGCTCGGCAGATACGCAGTATTTT.

The sample holds a few counts of this clone. The chain links TRBV7-9 to TRBJ2-2, with a tentative D call TRBD2 (5 bases). CDR1 and CDR2 from the germline V gene are SEHNR and FQNEAQ (reference sequence). The CDR3 has 14 residues. V lost 3 bases and J lost 5, with 10 bases in between. The CDR3 here is CASSFSSRTGELFF. CDR3 coding DNA: TGTGCCAGCAGCTTCTCTAGCCGGACCGGGGAGCTGTTTTTT.

This chain uses TRBV27 with TRBJ2-1; TRBD2 matches 11 bases. Germline loops: CDR1 MNHEY, CDR2 SMNVEV (reference sequence). The CDR3 spans 15 residues. Trimming removed 5 bases from V and 8 bases from J; junction bases left unmatched: 8. The CDR3 DNA sequence: TGTGCCAGCAGTCTTACTAGCGGGAGTAGCGATGAGCAGTTCTTC. Translating gives CASSLTSGSSDEQFF.

The rearrangement links TRBV28 to TRBJ2-1; a weak D match, TRBD2 (7 bases). Between the trimmed V and J ends, which lost 11 bases and 7 bases, there was a span of 18 bases. The CDR3 is made up of 13 amino acids. Per the germline V gene, CDR1 is MDHEN and CDR2 is SYDVKM. The CDR3 spells CASRGGVWNEQFF. The DNA of the CDR3 is TGTGCCTCTAGGGGGGGAGTTTGGAATGAGCAGTTCTTC.

This clone appeared many times. V gene TRBV5-1 combines with J gene TRBJ2-1, with D tentatively TRBD2 (6 bases). This CDR3 is built from 16 residues. CDR1 and CDR2 (germline): SGHRS, YFSETQ. V dropped 7 bases and J dropped 4 bases, with 21 bases sitting between them. The CDR3: CASGLLPLGLYNEQFF. DNA for the CDR3: TGCGCCAGCGGACTACTGCCCCTAGGGTTATACAATGAGCAGTTCTTC.

J is TRBJ2-7 and V is TRBV12-3 or TRBV12-4, with 10 bases identical to TRBD2. CDR3 length: 13 amino acids. The ends lost 8 bases at V and 7 bases at J; junction bases unmatched: 8. The CDR3 sequence: CASAFGLADEQYF. The DNA for the CDR3 is TGTGCCAGCGCTTTTGGACTAGCGGATGAGCAGTACTTC.

The gene calls are TRBV5-1 and TRBJ2-7; 16 positions agree with TRBD2. Germline loops: CDR1 SGHRS, CDR2 YFSETQ. This CDR3 comprises 17 residues. Trimming removed 6 bases from V and 0 bases from J; junction bases left unmatched: 6. The CDR3 sequence is CASTPGLAGGSSYEQYF. CDR3 DNA: TGCGCCAGCACCCCGGGACTAGCGGGAGGGAGCTCCTACGAGCAGTACTTC. Full variable domain (missing parts from reference TRBV5-1 and TRBJ2-7): KAGVTQTPRYLIKTRGQQVTLSCSPISGHRSVSWYQQTPGQGLQFLFEYFSETQRNKGNFPGRFSGRQFSNSRSEMNVSTLELGDSALYLCASTPGLAGGSSYEQYFGPGTRLTVT.

The rearrangement links TRBV19 to TRBJ2-5, with 7 nucleotides matching TRBD1. CDR3 length equals 14 residues. The V segment lost 4 bases and the J segment 4 bases; nucleotides outside the gene matches: 6. Looked up from germline, CDR1 is LNHDA and CDR2 is SQIVND (reference sequence). DNA of the CDR3: TGTGCCAGTAGTAAGACAGGGATTGGAGAGACCCAGTACTTC. It translates to CASSKTGIGETQYF.

This clone was counted a single time. The chain links TRBV4-3 to TRBJ2-1; 9 nucleotides match TRBD2. V was pared by 1 base and J by 6 bases, with 7 bases of the junction left unmatched. This CDR3 has 16 amino acids. Germline V gene sequence: CDR1 LGHNA, CDR2 YSLEER. CDR3 sequence reads: CASSQGAVAGVNEQFF. In DNA, the CDR3 is TGCGCCAGCAGCCAAGGGGCGGTAGCGGGAGTCAATGAGCAGTTCTTC.

The chain is built from TRBV3-1 (or the pseudogene TRBV3-2) and TRBJ2-3; the D gene is possibly TRBD2 (5 bases). Deletions cut 4 bases from V and 1 base from J, with 9 bases between. This CDR3 region has 14 residues. Germline lookup yields CDR1 LGHDT and CDR2 YNNKEL (reference sequence). The CDR3 DNA follows: TGTGCCAGCAGCCCTTCCGGGGGCACAGATACGCAGTATTTT. It translates to CASSPSGGTDTQYF.

About this clone itself: Other DNA sequences within the sample encode an identical CDR3. The CDR3 sequence: CASSLGQGGQPQHF. CDR3 DNA: TGCGCCAGCAGCTTGGGACAGGGAGGTCAGCCCCAGCATTTT. The chain carries TRBV5-1 and TRBJ1-5; 7 nucleotides match TRBD1. This CDR3 spans 14 amino acids. Germline CDR1 and CDR2: SGHRS and YFSETQ. J lost 6 bases, V lost 0 bases, and 3 bases had no gene match.

The chain recombines TRBV5-6 with TRBJ1-2; D might be TRBD1 (6 bases). V lost 4 bases and J lost 6, with 7 bases in between. The CDR3 loop spans 11 amino acids. Germline loops: CDR1 SGHDT, CDR2 YYEEEE. CDR3: CASSHRDGYTF. DNA of the CDR3: TGTGCCAGCAGCCACAGGGATGGCTACACCTTC.

V and J are TRBV6-6 and TRBJ1-1, with 8 bases fitting TRBD1. Germline-derived CDR1 and CDR2 are MNHNY and SVGAGI (reference sequence). The CDR3 totals 16 residues. The ends lost 6 bases at V and 2 bases at J; junction bases unmatched: 11. The CDR3 here is CASSPSGGSANTEAFF. The CDR3 DNA reads TGTGCCAGCAGCCCCTCAGGGGGCAGCGCAAACACTGAAGCTTTCTTT.

This clone was seen more than once but under ten times. The chain has TRBV2 and TRBJ2-3; 11 nucleotides agree with TRBD2. V shed 5 bases, J shed 4 bases, and the junction held 2 bases outside the gene matches. The CDR3 covers 14 residues. Germline V lookup: CDR1 SNHLY, CDR2 FYNNEI. The CDR3 here is CASSTSGSPDTQYF. DNA of the CDR3: TGTGCCAGCAGTACTAGCGGGAGCCCAGATACGCAGTATTTT.

V usage is TRBV4-1 and J usage is TRBJ2-7; TRBD1 agrees at 8 bases. From germline, CDR1 is MGHRA and CDR2 YSYEKL. V was clipped by 0 bases and J by 2 bases; unmatched bases: 6. The CDR3 is made up of 16 amino acids. This CDR3 is CASSQDPGQATYEQYF. The DNA of the CDR3 is TGCGCCAGCAGCCAAGATCCGGGACAGGCGACCTACGAGCAGTACTTC.

The rearrangement uses TRBV7-9 and TRBJ1-2; 8 nucleotides line up with TRBD1. This CDR3 is built from 13 residues. V gave up 11 bases and J gave up 6 bases; unmatched junction bases: 11. CDR1 and CDR2 (germline): SEHNR, FQNEAQ (reference sequence). The CDR3 DNA reads TGTGCCTTACTCCCAGGGGGCAGGAATGGCTACACCTTC. Translated, it gives CALLPGGRNGYTF.

The rearrangement joins TRBV6-5 to TRBJ2-7; 8 nucleotides line up with TRBD2. Germline V gene sequence: CDR1 MNHEY, CDR2 SVGAGI. The CDR3 runs to 15 residues. Trimming cost V 6 bases and J 3 bases; bases outside gene matches: 10. The CDR3 loop is CASSVGLEGLYEQYF. For the CDR3, the DNA is TGTGCCAGCAGCGTGGGACTAGAAGGACTCTACGAGCAGTACTTC.

The rearrangement joins TRBV6-2 or TRBV6-3 to TRBJ2-7; 7 bases map to TRBD2. Germline-derived CDR1 and CDR2 are MNHEY and SVGEGT. The CDR3 sequence is 14 residues long. The V segment lost 2 bases and the J segment 0 bases; nucleotides outside the gene matches: 1. Here the CDR3 reads CASSYGTNSYEQYF. CDR3 DNA: TGTGCCAGCAGTTACGGGACTAACTCCTACGAGCAGTACTTC.

The chain uses TRBV4-1 and TRBJ1-1; D may be TRBD1 (6 bases). Germline values: CDR1 MGHRA, CDR2 YSYEKL. V was shortened by 1 base and J by 4 bases, with 10 bases between the two germline ends. This CDR3 has 14 amino acids. For the CDR3, the DNA is TGCGCCAGCAGCCAAGTCGGCAGGGGCACTGAAGCTTTCTTT. This encodes CASSQVGRGTEAFF.

The chain carries TRBV7-9 and TRBJ2-3; D perhaps matches TRBD1 (6 bases). V was clipped by 5 bases and J by 1 base, with 7 bases between them. In germline, CDR1 is SEHNR, CDR2 FQNEAQ (reference sequence). The CDR3 runs to 13 residues. The CDR3 sequence is CASSHRGTDTQYF. The CDR3 region has the DNA TGTGCCAGCAGCCACAGGGGCACAGATACGCAGTATTTT.

CDR3 region: CASSQESGLGTGELFF. CDR3 coding DNA: TGTGCCAGCAGCCAAGAGTCAGGGTTGGGCACCGGGGAGCTGTTTTTT. The gene calls are TRBV3-1 (or the pseudogene TRBV3-2) and TRBJ2-2, with D perhaps matching TRBD1 (5 bases). Germline V lookup: CDR1 LGHDT, CDR2 YNNKEL (reference sequence). V shed 0 bases and J shed 4 bases, with 12 bases lying between them. The length of the CDR3 is 16 residues.

The chain recombines TRBV6-5 with TRBJ1-2, with TRBD1 matching 7 bases. The J segment lost 4 bases and the V segment lost 6 bases, leaving 8 bases of the junction unmatched. CDR1 MNHEY and CDR2 SVGAGI come from the germline V gene. This CDR3 has 14 amino acids. Written as DNA, the CDR3 is TGTGCCAGCAGGCAAGACAGGGAACCCTATGGCTACACCTTC. It yields the protein CASRQDREPYGYTF.

This clone was observed at least ten times. This chain connects TRBV30 to TRBJ1-1; D is unclear. CDR1 and CDR2 from the germline V gene are GTSNPN and SVGIG (reference sequence). CDR3 size: 13 residues. V was pared by 3 bases and J by 2 bases, with 10 bases between. The CDR3 DNA follows: TGTGCCTGGAGAATCGGGTTAAACACTGAAGCTTTCTTT. Amino acids: CAWRIGLNTEAFF.

This clone has only a few counts. The chain combines TRBV2 with TRBJ2-5; D gene uncertain. V dropped 4 bases and J dropped 1 base, with 10 bases sitting between them. This CDR3 region has 14 residues. Germline values: CDR1 SNHLY, CDR2 FYNNEI. CDR3 nucleotide sequence: TGTGCCAGCAGTGTTGGCAGATCCCAAGAGACCCAGTACTTC. It is translated as CASSVGRSQETQYF. Filled out from reference TRBV2 and TRBJ2-5, the complete variable domain reads EPEVTQTPSHQVTQMGQEVILRCVPISNHLYFYWYRQILGQKVEFLVSFYNNEISEKSEIFDDQFSVERPDGSNFTLKIRSTKLEDSAMYFCASSVGRSQETQYFGPGTRLLVL.

This chain links TRBV12-3 or TRBV12-4 with TRBJ1-2; the match to TRBD1 covers 9 bases. V lost 5 bases, J lost 5 bases, and 3 bases stayed unmatched. This CDR3 has 13 amino acids. CDR3 in DNA: TGTGCCAGCAGTCTACAGGGGGCATATGGCTACACCTTC. Amino acid sequence: CASSLQGAYGYTF.